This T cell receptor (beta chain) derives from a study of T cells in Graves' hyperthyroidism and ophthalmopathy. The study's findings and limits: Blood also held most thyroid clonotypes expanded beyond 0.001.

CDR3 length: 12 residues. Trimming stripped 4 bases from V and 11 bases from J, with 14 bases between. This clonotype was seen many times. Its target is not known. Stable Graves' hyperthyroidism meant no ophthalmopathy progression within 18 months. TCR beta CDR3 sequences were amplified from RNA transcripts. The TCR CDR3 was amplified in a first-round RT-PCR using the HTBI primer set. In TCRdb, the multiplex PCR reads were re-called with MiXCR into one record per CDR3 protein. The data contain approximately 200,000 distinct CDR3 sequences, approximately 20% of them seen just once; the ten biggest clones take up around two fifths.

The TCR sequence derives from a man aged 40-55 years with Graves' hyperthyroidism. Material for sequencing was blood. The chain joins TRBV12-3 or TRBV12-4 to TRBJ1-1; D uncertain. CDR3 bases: TGTGCCAGCAGTTCCCAGCCCGTGCTGGCTTTCTTT. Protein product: CASSSQPVLAFF.